This is a list of T cell receptor beta chains from one sample in a study of human T cells and chemical hapten exposure. TCRdb re-derived calls from the RACE reads in MiXCR, one entry per CDR3 protein. In the table there are under 40,000 distinct CDR3 sequences, 10% to 15% of which are singletons. Specimen: whole blood, collected in connection with sensitization to the hapten diphenylcyclopropenone (DPC). These receptors were obtained from a middle-aged woman with alopecia areata. Some clones in this sample may be carry-over from other donors' samples. The CDR3 runs from the conserved cysteine through the conserved F or W. D genes are given only for firm matches. A clone size is listed for some rows: how often the clone was seen (once, few, many), or a class if it is expanded.

D,J,V,size,DNA,CDR3
TRBD2,TRBJ2-7,TRBV5-1,many,TGCGCCAGCAGCGAGGGACTAGCTTCAGCCTACGAGCAGTACTTC,CASSEGLASAYEQYF
TRBD2,TRBJ2-3,TRBV5-6,NA,TGTGCCAGCAGCACGCAGGGACTAGCGGTCCCAGATACGCAGTATTTT,CASSTQGLAVPDTQYF
NA,TRBJ2-3,TRBV18,many,TGTGCCAGCTCACCCTGGCCCCAAGATACGCAGTATTTT,CASSPWPQDTQYF
TRBD2,TRBJ2-1,TRBV7-9,many,TGTGCCAGCAGCTTAGGAGCTAGCGGGGGCTCCTACAATGAGCAGTTCTTC,CASSLGASGGSYNEQFF
TRBD1,TRBJ2-1,TRBV19,NA,TGTGCCAGTAGTATAGGGACAGGGGGCCCCAATGAGCAGTTCTTC,CASSIGTGGPNEQFF
NA,TRBJ2-3,TRBV29-1,few,TGCAGCTCTTTGGGGGTAGGCACAGATACGCAGTATTTT,CSSLGVGTDTQYF
TRBD2,TRBJ2-3,TRBV7-2,many,TGTGCCAGCAGCCCTAAGGCGGGTCGGGGGGGTGATACGCAGTATTTT,CASSPKAGRGGDTQYF
NA,TRBJ1-6,TRBV7-8,many,TGTGCCAGCAGCCACACCTACTCCCGCTCCTATAATTCACCCCTCCACTTT,CASSHTYSRSYNSPLHF
TRBD1,TRBJ2-1,TRBV20-1,many,TGCAGTGCTGAAACCGGGACAGGGATGGTTGAGCAGTTCTTC,CSAETGTGMVEQFF
NA,TRBJ2-3,TRBV20-1,many,TGCAGTGCTAGAGAACCCAGGGGATCGGATACGCAGTATTTT,CSAREPRGSDTQYF
NA,TRBJ2-1,TRBV5-1,many,TGCGCCAGCAGCTTGGGAGTTTCTTCCAGTGAGCAGTTCTTC,CASSLGVSSSEQFF
NA,TRBJ2-1,TRBV29-1,few,TGCAGCGTTGTAGGACTCGCGAACGCAAATGAGCAGTTCTTC,CSVVGLANANEQFF